This TCR beta chain was identified in a study of blood T cell repertoires in COVID-19. In the authors' methods: Counts of nucleated cells, estimated from reference gene primer amplification, were obtained. The data were produced by immunoSEQ multiplex PCR, yet TCRdb's version contains in-frame clones alone and is incomplete. For V, J and clone size, that table is used; D and trimming come from the DNA. In the table there are about 240,000 clones, about 86% of which are singletons. Participant-given clinical history determined each cohort assignment. The CDR3 covers 15 residues. Germline V lookup: CDR1 SEHNR, CDR2 FQNEAQ (reference sequence). The ends were cut back, 5 bases at V and 6 bases at J, with 20 bases in the middle.

Sequenced input: PBMCs or T cells enriched from blood (not recorded which). The chain joins TRBV7-9 to TRBJ2-7, with a weak D call TRBD1 (5 bases). This receptor was identified in a woman between 35 and 50 years old with acute COVID-19. The DNA of the CDR3 is TGTGCCAGCAGCGAGATGGGGCAGTTAAAGCCCGAGCAGTACTTC. It encodes CASSEMGQLKPEQYF. The whole variable domain, remainder taken from reference TRBV7-9 and TRBJ2-7, is DTGVSQNPRHKITKRGQNVTFRCDPISEHNRLYWYRQTLGQGPEFLTYFQNEAQLEKSRLLSDRFSAERPKGSFSTLEIQRTEQGDSAMYLCASSEMGQLKPEQYFGPGTRLTVT.